The clone carrying this TCR beta chain was counted at least ten times. Researchers collected about 9.6 milliliters of peripheral blood from every single donor. The V gene's germline CDR1 is SGHRS and CDR2 YFSETQ. Trimming stripped 0 bases from V and 8 bases from J, with 11 bases between. This CDR3 spans 13 amino acids. The source of the sample is a study of blood T cells in healthy people across ages. A J-beta primer mix and a sample-barcoded 5' primer were used in a second PCR of about 6 to 12 cycles. Tagging of each cDNA molecule was performed by a template-switch adaptor with 12 random nucleotides. One entry per CDR3 protein results from TCRdb running MiXCR on the 5' RACE reads. This table holds 630,000 or so distinct CDR3 sequences, approximately 29% found once.

The chain links TRBV5-1 to TRBJ2-5; D uncertain. This sequence originates from a woman older than 75 in good health. Sequencing used blood. CDR3 coding DNA: TGCGCCAGCAGCTTGGACAACCGTCTAACCCAGTACTTC. It specifies CASSLDNRLTQYF.